This TCR beta chain was obtained from a study of shared T cell receptors in the human thymus. V dropped 1 base and J dropped 7 bases, with 20 bases sitting between them. CDR1 and CDR2 (germline): KGHSH, LQKENI. The CDR3 sequence is 16 residues long. Using immunoSEQ multiplex PCR, the repertoire was profiled, and TCRdb retains in-frame clones only, with some absent. The repertoire holds over 450,000 clones, with approximately 78% as singletons. The same data also went into a second study, on human thymus T cells. That work states: Samples came from healthy Finnish infants during open corrective cardiac surgery. It was from resections taken during corrective heart surgery that the thymus tissue came. Unrelated individuals were reported by related research to share highly overlapping thymic repertoires.

The chain recombines TRBV18 with TRBJ2-7, with D maybe TRBD1 (6 bases). What was sequenced was thymocytes. The TCR comes from a boy in the first two years of life with a congenital heart defect. This CDR3 reads CASSPRPSGTHVEQYF. The DNA of the CDR3 is TGTGCCAGCTCACCACGGCCGTCCGGGACACACGTGGAGCAGTACTTC.